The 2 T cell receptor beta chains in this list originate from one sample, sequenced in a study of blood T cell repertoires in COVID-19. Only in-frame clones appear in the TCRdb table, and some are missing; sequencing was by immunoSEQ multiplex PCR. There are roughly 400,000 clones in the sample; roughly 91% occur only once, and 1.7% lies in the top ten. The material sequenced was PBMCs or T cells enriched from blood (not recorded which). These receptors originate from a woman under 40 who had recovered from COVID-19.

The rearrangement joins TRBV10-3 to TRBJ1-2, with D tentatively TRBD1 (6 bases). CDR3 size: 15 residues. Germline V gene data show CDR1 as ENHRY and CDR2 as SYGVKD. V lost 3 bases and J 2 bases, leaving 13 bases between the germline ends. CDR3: CAISDVGGANYGYTF. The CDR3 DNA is TGTGCCATCAGTGATGTTGGGGGCGCGAACTATGGCTACACCTTC.

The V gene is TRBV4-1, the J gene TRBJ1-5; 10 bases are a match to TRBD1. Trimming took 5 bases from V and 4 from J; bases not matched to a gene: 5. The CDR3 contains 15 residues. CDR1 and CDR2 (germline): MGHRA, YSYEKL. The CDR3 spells CASSFRQGANQPQHF. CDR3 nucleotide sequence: TGCGCCAGCAGCTTCCGACAGGGGGCTAATCAGCCCCAGCATTTT.